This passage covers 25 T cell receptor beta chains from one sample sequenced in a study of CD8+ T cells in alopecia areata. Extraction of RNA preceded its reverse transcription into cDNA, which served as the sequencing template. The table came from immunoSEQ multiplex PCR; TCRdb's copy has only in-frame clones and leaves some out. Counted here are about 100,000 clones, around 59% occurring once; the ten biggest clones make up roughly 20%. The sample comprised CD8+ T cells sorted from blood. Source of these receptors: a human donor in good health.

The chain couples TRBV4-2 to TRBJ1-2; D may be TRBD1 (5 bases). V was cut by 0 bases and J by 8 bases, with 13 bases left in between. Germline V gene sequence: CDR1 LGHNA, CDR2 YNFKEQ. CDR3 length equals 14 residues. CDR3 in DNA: TGTGCCAGCAGCCAAGATTGGGGGGAACACGGCTACACCTTC. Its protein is CASSQDWGEHGYTF.

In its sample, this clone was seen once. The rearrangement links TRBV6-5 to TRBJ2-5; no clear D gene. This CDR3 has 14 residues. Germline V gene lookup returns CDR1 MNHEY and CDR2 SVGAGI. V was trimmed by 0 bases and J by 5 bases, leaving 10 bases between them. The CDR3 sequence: CASSYSNSWETQYF. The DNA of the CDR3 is TGTGCCAGCAGTTACTCGAATTCGTGGGAGACCCAGTACTTC.

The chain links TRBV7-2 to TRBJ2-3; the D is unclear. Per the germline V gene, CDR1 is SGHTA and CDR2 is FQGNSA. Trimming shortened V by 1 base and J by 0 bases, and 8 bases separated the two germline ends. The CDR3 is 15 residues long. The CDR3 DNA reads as TGTGCCAGCAGCTTAGTTCCCTCCAGCACAGATACGCAGTATTTT. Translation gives CASSLVPSSTDTQYF.

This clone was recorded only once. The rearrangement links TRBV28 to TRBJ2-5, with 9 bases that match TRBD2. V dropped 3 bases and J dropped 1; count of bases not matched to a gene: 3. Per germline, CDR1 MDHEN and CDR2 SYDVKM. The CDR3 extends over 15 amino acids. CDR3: CASSLLAGIQETQYF. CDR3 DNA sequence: TGTGCCAGCAGTTTGCTAGCGGGGATCCAAGAGACCCAGTACTTC. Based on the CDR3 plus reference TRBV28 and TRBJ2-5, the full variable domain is DVKVTQSSRYLVKRTGEKVFLECVQDMDHENMFWYRQDPGLGLRLIYFSYDVKMKEKGDIPEGYSVSREKKERFSLILESASTNQTSMYLCASSLLAGIQETQYFGPGTRLLVL.

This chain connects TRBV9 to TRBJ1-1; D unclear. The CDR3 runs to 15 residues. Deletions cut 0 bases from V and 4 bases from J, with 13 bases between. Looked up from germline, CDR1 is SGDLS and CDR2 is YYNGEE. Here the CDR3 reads CASSVDRDAGTEAFF. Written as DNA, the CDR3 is TGTGCCAGCAGCGTAGATAGGGATGCGGGCACTGAAGCTTTCTTT.

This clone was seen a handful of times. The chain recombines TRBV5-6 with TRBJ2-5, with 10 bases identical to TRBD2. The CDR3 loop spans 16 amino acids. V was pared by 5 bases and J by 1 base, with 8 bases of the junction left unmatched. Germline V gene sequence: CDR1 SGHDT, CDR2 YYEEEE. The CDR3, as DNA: TGTGCCAGCAGAATCATTAGCGGGGGGCCCCAAGAGACCCAGTACTTC. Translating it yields CASRIISGGPQETQYF.

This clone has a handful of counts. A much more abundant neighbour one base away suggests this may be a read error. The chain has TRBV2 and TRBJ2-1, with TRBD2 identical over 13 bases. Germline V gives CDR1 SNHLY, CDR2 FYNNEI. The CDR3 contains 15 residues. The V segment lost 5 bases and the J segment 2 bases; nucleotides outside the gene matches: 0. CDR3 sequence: CASSTSGGAYNEQFF. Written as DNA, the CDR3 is TGTGCCAGCAGTACTAGCGGGGGGGCCTACAATGAGCAGTTCTTC.

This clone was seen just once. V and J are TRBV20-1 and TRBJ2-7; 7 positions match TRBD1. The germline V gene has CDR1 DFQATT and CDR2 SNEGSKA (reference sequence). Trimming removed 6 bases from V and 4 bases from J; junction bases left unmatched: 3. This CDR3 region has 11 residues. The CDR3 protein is CSAGQDYEQYF. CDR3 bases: TGCAGTGCAGGACAGGATTACGAGCAGTACTTC.

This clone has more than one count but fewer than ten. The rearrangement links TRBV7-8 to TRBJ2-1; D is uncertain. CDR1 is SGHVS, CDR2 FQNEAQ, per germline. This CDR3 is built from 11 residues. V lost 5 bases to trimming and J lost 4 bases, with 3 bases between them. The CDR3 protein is CASSRYNEQFF. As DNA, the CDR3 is TGTGCCAGCAGCCGGTACAATGAGCAGTTCTTC. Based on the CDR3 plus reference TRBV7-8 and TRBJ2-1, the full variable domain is GAGVSQSPRYKVAKRGQDVALRCDPISGHVSLFWYQQALGQGPEFLTYFQNEAQLDKSGLPSDRFFAERPEGSVSTLKIQRTQQEDSAVYLCASSRYNEQFFGPGTRLTVL.

For the CDR3, the DNA is TGTGCCAGCAGCTTAACCCCCGGGGGCTATGGAGAGCAGTACTTC. Its translation: CASSLTPGGYGEQYF. The rearrangement links TRBV7-6 to TRBJ2-7; D may be TRBD1 or TRBD2 (6 bases each). The germline CDR1 and CDR2 sequences are SGHVS and FNYEAQ. The CDR3 spans 15 residues. V lost 2 bases and J lost 7, with 18 bases in between.

The CDR3 is CASSSTSGGWADTQYF. The DNA of the CDR3 is TGTGCCAGCAGCTCGACTAGCGGGGGGTGGGCAGATACGCAGTATTTT. This chain links TRBV7-9 with TRBJ2-3, with TRBD2 matching 13 bases. With 4 bases clipped from V and 4 bases from J, the junction kept 5 bases outside the gene matches. This CDR3 contains 16 residues. Germline values: CDR1 SEHNR, CDR2 FQNEAQ (reference sequence).

Here the CDR3 reads CASSLGNSPLHF. Here the CDR3 DNA reads TGTGCCAGCAGCTTAGGGAATTCACCCCTCCACTTT. V gene TRBV5-6 combines with J gene TRBJ1-6; D not resolved. Germline-derived CDR1 and CDR2 are SGHDT and YYEEEE. There are 12 residues in the CDR3. Trimming left V 2 bases short and J 7 bases short, with 4 bases between.

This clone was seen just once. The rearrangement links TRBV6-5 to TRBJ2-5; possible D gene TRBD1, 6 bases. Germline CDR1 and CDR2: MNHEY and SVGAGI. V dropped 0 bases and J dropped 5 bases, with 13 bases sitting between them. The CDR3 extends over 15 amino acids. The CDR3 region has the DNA TGTGCCAGCAGTTACTCGCTCAGGGGTTTCGAGACCCAGTACTTC. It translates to CASSYSLRGFETQYF.

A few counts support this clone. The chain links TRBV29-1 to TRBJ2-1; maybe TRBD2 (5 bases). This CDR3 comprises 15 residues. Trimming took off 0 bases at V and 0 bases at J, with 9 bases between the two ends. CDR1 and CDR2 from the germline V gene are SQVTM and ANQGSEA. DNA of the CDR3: TGCAGCGTTGAAGATCGGGGTAGCTCCTACAATGAGCAGTTCTTC. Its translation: CSVEDRGSSYNEQFF.

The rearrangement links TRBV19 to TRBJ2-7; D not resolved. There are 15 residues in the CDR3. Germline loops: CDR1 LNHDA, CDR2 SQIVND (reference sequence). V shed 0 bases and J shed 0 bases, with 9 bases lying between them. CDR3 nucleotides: TGTGCCAGTAGTATAGATGCCAAGTACTCCTACGAGCAGTACTTC. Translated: CASSIDAKYSYEQYF.

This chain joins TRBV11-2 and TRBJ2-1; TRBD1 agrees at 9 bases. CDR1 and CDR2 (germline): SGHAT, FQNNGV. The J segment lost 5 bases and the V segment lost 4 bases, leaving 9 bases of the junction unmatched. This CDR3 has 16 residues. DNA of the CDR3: TGTGCCAGCAGCTCTTGGGCCGGGACAGGGAACAATGAGCAGTTCTTC. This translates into CASSSWAGTGNNEQFF.

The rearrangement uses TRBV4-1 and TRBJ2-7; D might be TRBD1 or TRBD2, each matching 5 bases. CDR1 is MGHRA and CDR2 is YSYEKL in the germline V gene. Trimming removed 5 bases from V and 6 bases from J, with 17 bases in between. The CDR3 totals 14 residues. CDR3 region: CASSGALGDGEQYF. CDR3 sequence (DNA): TGCGCCAGCAGCGGAGCCCTTGGGGACGGCGAGCAGTACTTC.

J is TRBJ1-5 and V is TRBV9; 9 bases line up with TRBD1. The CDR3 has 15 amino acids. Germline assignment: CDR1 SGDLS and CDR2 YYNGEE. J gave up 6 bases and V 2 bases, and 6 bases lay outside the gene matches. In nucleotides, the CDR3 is TGTGCCAGCAGCGTGGGGGACAGGGTGGGTCAGCCCCAGCATTTT. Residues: CASSVGDRVGQPQHF.

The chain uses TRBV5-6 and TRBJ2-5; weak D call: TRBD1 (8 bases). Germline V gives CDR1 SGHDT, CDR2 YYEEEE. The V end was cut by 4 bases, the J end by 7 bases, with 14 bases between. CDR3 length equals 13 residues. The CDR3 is CASSRTGRGTQYF. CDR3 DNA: TGTGCCAGCAGCCGGACAGGGAGGGGGACCCAGTACTTC. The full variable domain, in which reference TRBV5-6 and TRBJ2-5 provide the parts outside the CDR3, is DAGVTQSPTHLIKTRGQQVTLRCSPKSGHDTVSWYQQALGQGPQFIFQYYEEEERQRGNFPDRFSGHQFPNYSSELNVNALLLGDSALYLCASSRTGRGTQYFGPGTRLLVL.

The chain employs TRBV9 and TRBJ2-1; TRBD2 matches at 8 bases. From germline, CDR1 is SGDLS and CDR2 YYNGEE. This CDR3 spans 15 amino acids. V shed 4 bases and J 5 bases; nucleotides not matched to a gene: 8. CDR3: CASSPFSGADNEQFF. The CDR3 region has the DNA TGTGCCAGCAGCCCTTTTAGCGGGGCCGACAATGAGCAGTTCTTC. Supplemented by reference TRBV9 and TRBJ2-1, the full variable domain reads DSGVTQTPKHLITATGQRVTLRCSPRSGDLSVYWYQQSLDQGLQFLIQYYNGEERAKGNILERFSAQQFPDLHSELNLSSLELGDSALYFCASSPFSGADNEQFFGPGTRLTVL.

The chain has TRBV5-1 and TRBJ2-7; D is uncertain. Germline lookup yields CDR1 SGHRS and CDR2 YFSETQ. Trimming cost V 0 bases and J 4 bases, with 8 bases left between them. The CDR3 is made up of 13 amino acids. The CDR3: CASSLAGFYEQYF. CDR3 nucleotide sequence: TGCGCCAGCAGCTTGGCCGGGTTTTACGAGCAGTACTTC.

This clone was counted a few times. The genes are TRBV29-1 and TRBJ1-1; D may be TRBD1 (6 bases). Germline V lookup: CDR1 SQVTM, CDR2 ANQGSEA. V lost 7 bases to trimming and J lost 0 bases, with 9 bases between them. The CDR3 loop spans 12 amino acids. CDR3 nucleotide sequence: TGCAGCGCCGGGACACTGAACACTGAAGCTTTCTTT. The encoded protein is CSAGTLNTEAFF.

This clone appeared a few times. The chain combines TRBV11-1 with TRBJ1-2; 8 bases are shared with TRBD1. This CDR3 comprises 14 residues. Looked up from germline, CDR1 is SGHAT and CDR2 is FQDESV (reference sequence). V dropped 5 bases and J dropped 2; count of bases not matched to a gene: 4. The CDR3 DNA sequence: TGTGCCAGCAGCGACCGGGACAGGAACTATGGCTACACCTTC. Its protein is CASSDRDRNYGYTF.

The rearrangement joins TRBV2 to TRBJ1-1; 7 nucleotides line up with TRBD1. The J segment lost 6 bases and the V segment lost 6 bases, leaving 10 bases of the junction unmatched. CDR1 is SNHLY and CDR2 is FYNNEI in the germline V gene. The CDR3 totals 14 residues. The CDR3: CASRANTGDAEAFF. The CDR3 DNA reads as TGTGCCAGCAGGGCGAATACAGGGGATGCTGAAGCTTTCTTT.

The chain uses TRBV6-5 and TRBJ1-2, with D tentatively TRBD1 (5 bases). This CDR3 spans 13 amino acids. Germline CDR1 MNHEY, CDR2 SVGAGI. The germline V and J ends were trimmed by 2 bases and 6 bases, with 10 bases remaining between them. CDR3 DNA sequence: TGTGCCAGCAGTTACCGGCAGGGCGATGGCTACACCTTC. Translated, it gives CASSYRQGDGYTF.